In its sample, the clone carrying this T cell receptor beta chain was seen many times. The source of the sample is a study of T-cell reconstitution after alpha-beta-depleted transplantation in children. Germline CDR1 is GTSNPN and CDR2 is SVGIG (reference sequence). The CDR3 is made up of 13 amino acids. V lost 4 bases, J lost 1 base, and 3 bases stayed unmatched. Construction of the TCRbeta library involved unique molecular identifiers. Using its own MiXCR run on the PCR reads, TCRdb lists one record per CDR3 protein. The data hold hundreds of thousands of distinct CDR3 sequences, with 10% to 15% observed a single time.

Here the sequenced sample was PBMCs, taken before TCRalphabeta/CD19-depleted stem cell transplant. The TCR was taken from a girl aged 2-10 years with congenital amegakaryocytic thrombocytopenia, due to receive a stem cell transplant. This chain connects TRBV30 to TRBJ1-1; TRBD1 matches at 7 bases. The CDR3 nucleotides read TGTGCCTGGACCTGGACAGGGAACACTGAAGCTTTCTTT. As protein: CAWTWTGNTEAFF.